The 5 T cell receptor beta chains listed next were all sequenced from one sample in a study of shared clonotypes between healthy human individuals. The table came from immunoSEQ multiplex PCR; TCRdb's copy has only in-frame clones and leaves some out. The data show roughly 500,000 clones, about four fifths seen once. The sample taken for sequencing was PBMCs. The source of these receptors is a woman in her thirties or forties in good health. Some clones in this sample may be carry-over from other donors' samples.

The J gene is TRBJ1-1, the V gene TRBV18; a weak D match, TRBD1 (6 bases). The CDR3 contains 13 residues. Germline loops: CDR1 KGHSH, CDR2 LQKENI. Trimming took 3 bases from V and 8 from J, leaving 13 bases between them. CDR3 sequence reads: CASSPSGQLEAFF. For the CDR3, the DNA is TGTGCCAGCTCACCTTCCGGACAGTTAGAAGCTTTCTTT.

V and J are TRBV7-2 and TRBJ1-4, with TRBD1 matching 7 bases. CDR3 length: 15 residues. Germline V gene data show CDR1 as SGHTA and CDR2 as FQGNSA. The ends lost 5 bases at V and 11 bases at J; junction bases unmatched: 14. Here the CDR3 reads CASSLRAGGSLKLFF. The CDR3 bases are TGTGCCAGCAGCCTTAGGGCAGGGGGAAGCTTGAAACTGTTTTTT.

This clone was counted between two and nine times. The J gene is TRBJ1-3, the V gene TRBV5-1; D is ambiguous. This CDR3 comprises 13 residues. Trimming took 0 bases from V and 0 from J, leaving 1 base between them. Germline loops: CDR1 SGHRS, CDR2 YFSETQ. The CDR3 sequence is CASSLDSGNTIYF. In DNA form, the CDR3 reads TGCGCCAGCAGCTTGGACTCTGGAAACACCATATATTTT.

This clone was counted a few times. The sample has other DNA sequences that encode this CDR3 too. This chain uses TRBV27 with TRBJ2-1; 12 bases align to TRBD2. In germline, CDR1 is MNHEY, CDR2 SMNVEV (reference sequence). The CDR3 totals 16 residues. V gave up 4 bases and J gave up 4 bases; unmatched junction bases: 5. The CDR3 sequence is CASSSYLAGGYNEQFF. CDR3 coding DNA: TGTGCCAGCAGTTCCTACCTAGCGGGAGGGTACAATGAGCAGTTCTTC.

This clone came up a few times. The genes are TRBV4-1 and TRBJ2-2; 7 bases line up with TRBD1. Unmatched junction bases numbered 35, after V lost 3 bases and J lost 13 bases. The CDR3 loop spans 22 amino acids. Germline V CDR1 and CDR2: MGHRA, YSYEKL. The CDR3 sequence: CASSHPRDRGTPGSIPGRTLFF. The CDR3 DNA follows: TGCGCCAGCAGCCATCCAAGGGACAGAGGTACACCGGGGAGTATCCCAGGCCGGACGCTGTTTTTT.